What follows describes a single TCR beta chain. Its antigen is not identified. Germline V gives CDR1 DFQATT, CDR2 SNEGSKA (reference sequence). The CDR3 is 14 residues long. The V end was cut by 0 bases, the J end by 5 bases, with 13 bases between. The sample originates from a study of T-cell memory formation after mild COVID-19. About the research overall: Across donors, TCR clusters were largely donor specific. Notes on the study in general: Clones that shrank (day 15 to 85) were balanced CD4/CD8, whereas later expanders leaned CD4+. Contracting CD4+ clones lay largely in CM and EM, with CD8+ ones residing in EMRA.

The authors produced TCR alpha and TCR beta cDNA libraries with sample barcodes and UMIs by 5'RACE using constant-segment primers. MiXCR, run by TCRdb on the 5' RACE reads, gives a single entry per CDR3 protein. The data contain just over 400,000 distinct CDR3 sequences, around a quarter of them singletons. Sequenced material: PBMCs or a T cell subset sorted from them (not recorded which). The V call is TRBV20-1, the J call TRBJ2-5; D gene unclear. The TCR sequence derives from an adult woman who had mild COVID-19 (a few samples of this study predate the infection). Cell type and time point are not known. Here the CDR3 DNA reads TGCAGTGCTAGAGATCCCCCAGGCCGGGAGACCCAGTACTTC. Translating it yields CSARDPPGRETQYF.